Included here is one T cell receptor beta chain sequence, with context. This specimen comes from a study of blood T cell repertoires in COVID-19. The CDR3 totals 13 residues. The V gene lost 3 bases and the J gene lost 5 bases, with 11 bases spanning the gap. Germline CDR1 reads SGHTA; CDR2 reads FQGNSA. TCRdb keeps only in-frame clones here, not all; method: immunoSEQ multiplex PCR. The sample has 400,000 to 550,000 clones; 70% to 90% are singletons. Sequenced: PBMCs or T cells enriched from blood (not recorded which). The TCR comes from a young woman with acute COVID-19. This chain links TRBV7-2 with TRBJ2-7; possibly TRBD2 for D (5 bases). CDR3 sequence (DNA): TGTGCCAGCAGCTTGTCTAGCCACCACGAGCAGTACTTC. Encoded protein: CASSLSSHHEQYF. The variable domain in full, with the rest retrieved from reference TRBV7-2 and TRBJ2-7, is GAGVSQSPSNKVTEKGKDVELRCDPISGHTALYWYRQSLGQGLEFLIYFQGNSAPDKSGLPSDRFSAERTGGSVSTLTIQRTQQEDSAVYLCASSLSSHHEQYFGPGTRLTVT.